This T cell receptor (beta chain) appears in the sequencing data of a study of blood T cell repertoires in COVID-19. In the original processing: Reference gene primer amplification gave nucleated cell count estimates. Profiling relied on immunoSEQ multiplex PCR, and the TCRdb table lists in-frame clones only, not all of them. That table supplies the V and J calls and clone size; D and trimming were determined from the DNA. Of more than 250,000 clones listed, approximately 90% are singletons. The clonotype originates from a woman aged 40 to 50 who had recovered from COVID-19. Sequences were obtained from PBMCs or T cells enriched from blood (not recorded which).

In nucleotides, the CDR3 is TGTGCCAGCAGCTTCAATCCTGGGGGGGCGGACACTGAAGCTTTCTTT. This codes for CASSFNPGGADTEAFF. This rearrangement joins TRBV7-2 to TRBJ1-1; perhaps TRBD1 as D (6 bases). CDR1 and CDR2 from the germline V gene are SGHTA and FQGNSA. V was trimmed by 3 bases and J by 3 bases, leaving 17 bases between them. The CDR3 has 16 amino acids.